This TCR beta chain was profiled in a study of T cells after posttransplantation cyclophosphamide. Whole-study results and caveats: Donor-recipient repertoire similarity was low at 1-2 months, rising over year one. Recipient CMV seropositivity and CMV reactivation strongly tracked TRB clonality.

Data came from immunoSEQ multiplex PCR; TCRdb stores just in-frame clones and leaves some out. The data contain around 2,200 clones, over 55% of them singletons. The V gene's germline CDR1 is SQVTM and CDR2 ANQGSEA. Trimming removed 6 bases from V and 2 bases from J, with 14 bases in between. This CDR3 spans 13 amino acids. Cyclophosphamide on days +3 and +4 followed busulfan-fludarabine conditioning and a marrow graft. Concerning this clone: The antigen is unknown.

This receptor was identified in a male patient aged 55-69 years who received an allogeneic stem cell transplant from a related donor and was CMV-positive. Some T cells here may be from the graft donor. The specimen comprised PBMCs, sampled after allogeneic stem cell transplant with posttransplant cyclophosphamide. The chain joins TRBV29-1 to TRBJ2-7, with TRBD2 as a possible D gene (6 bases). The CDR3 protein is CSVVRDFPYEQYF. CDR3 DNA: TGCAGCGTCGTCCGGGACTTTCCCTACGAGCAGTACTTC.